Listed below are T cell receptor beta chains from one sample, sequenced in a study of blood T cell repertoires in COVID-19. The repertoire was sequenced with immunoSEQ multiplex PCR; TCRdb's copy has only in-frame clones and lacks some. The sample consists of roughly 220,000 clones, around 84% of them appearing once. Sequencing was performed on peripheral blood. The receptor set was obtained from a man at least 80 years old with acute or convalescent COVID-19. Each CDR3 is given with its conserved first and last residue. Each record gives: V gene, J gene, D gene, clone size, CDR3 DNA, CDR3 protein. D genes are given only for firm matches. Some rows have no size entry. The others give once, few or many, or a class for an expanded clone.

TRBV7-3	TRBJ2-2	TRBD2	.	TGTGCCAGCAGCCTAGCCGGGACTAGCGCCTCCACCGGGGAGCTGTTTTTT	CASSLAGTSASTGELFF
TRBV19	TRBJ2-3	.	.	TGTGCCAGTAGGCTAGGACAGCGCACAGATACGCAGTATTTT	CASRLGQRTDTQYF
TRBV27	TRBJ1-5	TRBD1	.	TGTGCCAGCAGTCGATTACCGGGACAGGGTTTCGGCCAGCCCCAGCATTTT	CASSRLPGQGFGQPQHF
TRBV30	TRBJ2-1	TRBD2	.	TGTGCCTGGAGTGTTCAGGGACTATCCTACAATGAGCAGTTCTTC	CAWSVQGLSYNEQFF
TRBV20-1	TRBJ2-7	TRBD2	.	TGCAGTGCTAGTGGGGAGGGCCTTTCCTACGAGCAGTACTTC	CSASGEGLSYEQYF
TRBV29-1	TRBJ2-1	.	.	TGCAGCGCCCCGAGCTGGAGCTCCTACAATGAGCAGTTCTTC	CSAPSWSSYNEQFF
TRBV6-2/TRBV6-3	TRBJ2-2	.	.	TGTGCCAGCAGTTACTCGAGGGTTACCGGGGAGCTGTTTTTT	CASSYSRVTGELFF
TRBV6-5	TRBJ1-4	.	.	TGTGCCAGCAGTTACTCGGTGACCGTGCCCCGGGAACTGTTTTTT	CASSYSVTVPRELFF
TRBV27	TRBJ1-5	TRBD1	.	TGTGCCAGCAGTATAGACAGGGCAAGCAATCAGCCCCAGCATTTT	CASSIDRASNQPQHF
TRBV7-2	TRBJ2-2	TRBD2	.	TGTGCCAGCAGCTTACGTCTAGCGGGAAACGGGGAGCTGTTTTTT	CASSLRLAGNGELFF
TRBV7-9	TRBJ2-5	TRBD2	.	TGTGCCAGCAGCGAGGGACTAGCAGAGTACTTC	CASSEGLAEYF
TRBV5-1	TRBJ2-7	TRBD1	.	TGCGCCAGCAGAAAGGGACAGGGGGTTGGGGAGCAGTACTTC	CASRKGQGVGEQYF
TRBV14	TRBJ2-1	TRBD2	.	TGTGCCAGCAGCCGGGAGGGAGGGCTAATCTCCTACAATGAGCAGTTCTTC	CASSREGGLISYNEQFF
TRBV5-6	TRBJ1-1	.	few	TGTGCCAGCAGCCCCTCCCGAAGGGGTGTAGCTTTCTTT	CASSPSRRGVAFF
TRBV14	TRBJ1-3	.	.	TGTGCCAGCAGCCCCCAAAGCGGCAGCTCAAACACCATATATTTT	CASSPQSGSSNTIYF